The present TCR beta chain was sequenced within a study of shared clonotypes between healthy human individuals. Under the authors' procedure: Junction-only sequences without quality scores came from ImmunoSEQ, so filtering differed. Measured with immunoSEQ multiplex PCR; TCRdb has only the in-frame clones, and not every one. V, J and clone size derive from that table, while D and trimming were established from the DNA sequence. Among roughly 2.1 million clones listed, roughly 91% were seen once. Overall study findings and caveats: Generation probabilities of non-shared clonotypes were lower (relative to those shared by all four donors).

Terminally differentiated effector memory CD45RA+ cells were left out of the naive CD8 fraction, which was CD45RO-negative and positively selected for CCR7. Worth noting for this clone: Its target is unknown.

The TCR was taken from a man aged 18 to 29 in good health. Some clones in this sample may be carry-over from other donors' samples. The sequencing input was naive CD8+ T cells from PBMCs.

The CDR3 protein is CASSEAGLVDADTQYF. The CDR3 DNA reads as TGTGCCAGCAGTGAAGCGGGACTAGTTGATGCAGATACGCAGTATTTT. The chain is built from TRBV6-1 and TRBJ2-3, with 8 bases fitting TRBD2. Trimming at V came to 0 bases and at J to 4 bases, leaving 6 bases not matched to a gene. This CDR3 region has 16 residues. Germline V lookup: CDR1 MNHNS, CDR2 SASEGT.